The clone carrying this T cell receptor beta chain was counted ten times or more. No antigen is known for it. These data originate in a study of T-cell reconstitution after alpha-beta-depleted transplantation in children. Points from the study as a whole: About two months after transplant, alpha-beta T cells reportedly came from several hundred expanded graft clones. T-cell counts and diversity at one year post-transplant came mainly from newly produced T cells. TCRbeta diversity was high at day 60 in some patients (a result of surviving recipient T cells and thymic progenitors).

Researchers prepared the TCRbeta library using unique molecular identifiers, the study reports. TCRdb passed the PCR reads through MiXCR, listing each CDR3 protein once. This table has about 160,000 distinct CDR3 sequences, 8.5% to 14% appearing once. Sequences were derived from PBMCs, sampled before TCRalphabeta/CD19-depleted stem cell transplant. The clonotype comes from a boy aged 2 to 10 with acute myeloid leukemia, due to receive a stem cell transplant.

The DNA of the CDR3 is TGTGCCAGCAGCCCGGGCAGGGCAGTGGATCAGCCCCAGCATTTT. Translated, it gives CASSPGRAVDQPQHF. The chain employs TRBV7-2 and TRBJ1-5; maybe TRBD1 (5 bases). Germline CDR1 SGHTA, CDR2 FQGNSA. V lost 5 bases to trimming and J lost 5 bases, with 16 bases between them. This CDR3 has 15 amino acids. Filled out from reference TRBV7-2 and TRBJ1-5, the complete variable domain reads GAGVSQSPSNKVTEKGKDVELRCDPISGHTALYWYRQSLGQGLEFLIYFQGNSAPDKSGLPSDRFSAERTGGSVSTLTIQRTQQEDSAVYLCASSPGRAVDQPQHFGDGTRLSIL.